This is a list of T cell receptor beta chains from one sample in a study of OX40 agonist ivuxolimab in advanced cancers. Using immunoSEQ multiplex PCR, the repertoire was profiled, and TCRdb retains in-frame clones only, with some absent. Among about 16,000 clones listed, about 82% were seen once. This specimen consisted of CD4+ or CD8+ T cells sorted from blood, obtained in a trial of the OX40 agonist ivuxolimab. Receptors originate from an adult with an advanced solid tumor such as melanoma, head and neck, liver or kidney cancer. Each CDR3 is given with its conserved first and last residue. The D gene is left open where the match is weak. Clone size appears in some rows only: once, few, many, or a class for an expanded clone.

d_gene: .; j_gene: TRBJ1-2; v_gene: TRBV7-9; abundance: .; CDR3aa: CASSLDRPYGYTF; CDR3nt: TGTGCCAGCAGCTTAGACAGGCCCTATGGCTACACCTTC
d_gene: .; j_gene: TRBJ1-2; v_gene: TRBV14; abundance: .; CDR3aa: CASSQEPRRRAGRGFGYTF; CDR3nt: TGTGCCAGCAGCCAAGAACCCCGTCGTCGGGCAGGCCGAGGGTTCGGCTACACCTTC
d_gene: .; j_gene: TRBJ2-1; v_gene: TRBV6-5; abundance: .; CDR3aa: CASSSAGAYNEQFF; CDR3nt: TGTGCCAGCAGTTCGGCAGGGGCTTACAATGAGCAGTTCTTC
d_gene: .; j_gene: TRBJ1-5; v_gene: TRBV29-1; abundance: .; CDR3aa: CSVATGTGGHQPQHF; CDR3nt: TGCAGCGTAGCAACCGGGACCGGGGGGCATCAGCCCCAGCATTTT
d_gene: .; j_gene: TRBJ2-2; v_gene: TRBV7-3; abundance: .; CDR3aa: CASSSSPGAGELFF; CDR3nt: TGTGCCAGCAGCTCCTCCCCCGGCGCCGGGGAGCTGTTTTTT
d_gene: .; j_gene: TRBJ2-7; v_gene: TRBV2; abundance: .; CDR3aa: CASTSGGASYEQYF; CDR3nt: TGTGCCAGCACCTCTGGGGGGGCCTCCTACGAGCAGTACTTC
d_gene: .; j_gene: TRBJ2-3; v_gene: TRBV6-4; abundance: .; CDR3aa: CASSAGARDTQYF; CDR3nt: TGTGCCAGCAGCGCTGGAGCTAGAGATACGCAGTATTTT
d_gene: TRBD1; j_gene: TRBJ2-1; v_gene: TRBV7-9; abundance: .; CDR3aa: CASSKTGVNEQFF; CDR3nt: TGTGCCAGCAGCAAAACAGGGGTTAATGAGCAGTTCTTC
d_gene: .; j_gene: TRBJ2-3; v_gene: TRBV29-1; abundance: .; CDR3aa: CSVEGGRAADTQYF; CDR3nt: TGCAGCGTTGAGGGAGGACGGGCGGCAGATACGCAGTATTTT
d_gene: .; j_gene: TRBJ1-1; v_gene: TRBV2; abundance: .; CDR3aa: CASSEWGRRGTEAFF; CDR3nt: TGTGCCAGCAGTGAATGGGGAAGGAGGGGCACTGAAGCTTTCTTT
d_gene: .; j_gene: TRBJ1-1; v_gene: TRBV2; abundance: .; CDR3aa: CASSEPGTEAFF; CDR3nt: TGTGCCAGCAGTGAACCGGGGACTGAAGCTTTCTTT
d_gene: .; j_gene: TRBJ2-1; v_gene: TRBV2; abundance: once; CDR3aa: CASSLGGRGQFF; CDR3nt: TGTGCCAGCAGTCTTGGGGGGCGCGGGCAGTTCTTC
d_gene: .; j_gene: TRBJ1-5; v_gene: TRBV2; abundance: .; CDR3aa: CASTSETPNLQHF; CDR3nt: TGTGCCAGCACCTCGGAAACGCCCAACCTTCAGCATTTT
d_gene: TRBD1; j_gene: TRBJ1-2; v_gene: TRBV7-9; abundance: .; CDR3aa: CASSSATGTDGYTF; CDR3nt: TGTGCCAGCAGCTCCGCGACAGGGACGGATGGCTACACCTTC
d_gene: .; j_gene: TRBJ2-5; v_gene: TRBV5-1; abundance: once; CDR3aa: CASSSSGQGGETQYF; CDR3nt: TGCGCCAGCAGCTCCTCCGGACAGGGAGGGGAGACCCAGTACTTC
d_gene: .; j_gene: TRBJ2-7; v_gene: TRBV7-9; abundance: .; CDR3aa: CASSLAVATRNEQYF; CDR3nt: TGTGCCAGCAGCTTAGCTGTGGCCACGCGGAACGAGCAGTACTTC
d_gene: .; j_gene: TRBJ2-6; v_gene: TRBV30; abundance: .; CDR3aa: CAWRYTHSGANVLTF; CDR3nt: TGTGCCTGGAGGTACACGCACTCTGGGGCCAACGTCCTGACTTTC
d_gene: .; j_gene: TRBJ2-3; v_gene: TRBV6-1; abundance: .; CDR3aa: CASPLPSTDTQYF; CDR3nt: TGTGCCAGCCCTCTACCTAGCACAGATACGCAGTATTTT
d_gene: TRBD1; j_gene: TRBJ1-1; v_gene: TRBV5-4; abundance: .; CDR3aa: CASSSKTGVGTEAFF; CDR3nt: TGTGCCAGCAGCTCAAAAACAGGGGTGGGGACTGAAGCTTTCTTT
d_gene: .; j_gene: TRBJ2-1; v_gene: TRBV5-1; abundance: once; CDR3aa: CASSSGPGPTNEQFF; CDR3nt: TGCGCCAGCAGCTCGGGTCCGGGACCGACTAATGAGCAGTTCTTC
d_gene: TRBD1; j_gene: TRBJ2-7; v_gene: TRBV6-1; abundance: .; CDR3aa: CASRDRAYEQYF; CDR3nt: TGTGCCAGCCGGGACAGAGCCTACGAGCAGTACTTC
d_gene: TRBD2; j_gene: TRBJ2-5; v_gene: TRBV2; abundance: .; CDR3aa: CASSASGGAGRQETQYF; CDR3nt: TGTGCCAGCAGCGCTAGCGGGGGGGCCGGGCGGCAAGAGACCCAGTACTTC
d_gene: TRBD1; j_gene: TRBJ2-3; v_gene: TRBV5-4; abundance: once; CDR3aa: CASSLFGATGGDTQYF; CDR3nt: TGTGCCAGCAGCTTATTTGGCGCAACAGGGGGCGATACGCAGTATTTT
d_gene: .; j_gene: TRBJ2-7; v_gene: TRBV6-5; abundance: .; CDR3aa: CASGGQGRTSDEQYF; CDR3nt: TGTGCCAGCGGTGGCCAGGGGCGCACCTCCGACGAGCAGTACTTC
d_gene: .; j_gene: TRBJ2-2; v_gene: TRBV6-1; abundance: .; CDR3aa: CASGTQTAGTGELFF; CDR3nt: TGTGCCAGCGGGACTCAAACGGCAGGCACCGGGGAGCTGTTTTTT
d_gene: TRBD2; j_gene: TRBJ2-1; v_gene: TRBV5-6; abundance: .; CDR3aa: CASSLELRGGWDEQFF; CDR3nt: TGTGCCAGCAGCTTGGAGTTGCGGGGAGGGTGGGATGAGCAGTTCTTC
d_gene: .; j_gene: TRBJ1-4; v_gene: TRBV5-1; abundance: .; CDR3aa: CASSEGVGQKNEKLFF; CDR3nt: TGCGCCAGCAGCGAGGGGGTTGGGCAGAAAAATGAAAAACTGTTTTTT
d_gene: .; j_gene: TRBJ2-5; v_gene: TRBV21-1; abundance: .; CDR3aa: CASSAPRGRETQYF; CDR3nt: TGTGCCAGCAGCGCCCCCAGGGGAAGGGAGACCCAGTACTTC
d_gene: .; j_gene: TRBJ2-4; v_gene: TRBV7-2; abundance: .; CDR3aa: CASSFKAVGVVQNIQYF; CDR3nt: TGTGCCAGCAGCTTCAAGGCGGTAGGGGTCGTCCAAAACATTCAGTACTTC
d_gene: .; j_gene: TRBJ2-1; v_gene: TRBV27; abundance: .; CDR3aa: CASSEKGTGWSEQFF; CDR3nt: TGTGCCAGCAGTGAAAAAGGGACCGGGTGGAGTGAGCAGTTCTTC
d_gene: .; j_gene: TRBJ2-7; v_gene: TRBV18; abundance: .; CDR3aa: CASSPSTGFYEQYF; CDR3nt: TGTGCCAGCTCACCATCCACAGGGTTCTACGAGCAGTACTTC
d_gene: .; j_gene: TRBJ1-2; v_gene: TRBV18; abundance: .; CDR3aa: CASSLRDGDYGYTF; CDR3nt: TGTGCCAGCTCACTACGGGACGGGGACTATGGCTACACCTTC
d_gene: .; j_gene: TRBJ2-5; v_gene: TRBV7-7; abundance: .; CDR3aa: CASSPDRKETQYF; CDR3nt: TGTGCCAGCAGCCCGGACAGAAAAGAGACCCAGTACTTC
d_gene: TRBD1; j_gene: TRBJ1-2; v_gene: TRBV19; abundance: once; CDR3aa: CASSMPGQGPYGYTF; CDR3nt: TGTGCCAGTAGTATGCCGGGACAGGGTCCATATGGCTACACCTTC
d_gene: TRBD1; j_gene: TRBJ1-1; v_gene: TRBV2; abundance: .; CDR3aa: CASGYRGSTEAFF; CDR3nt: TGTGCCAGCGGGTACAGGGGTAGCACTGAAGCTTTCTTT
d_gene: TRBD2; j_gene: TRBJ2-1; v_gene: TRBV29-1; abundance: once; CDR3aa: CSVEGYGGIMYNEQFF; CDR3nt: TGCAGCGTTGAAGGCTACGGGGGGATAATGTACAATGAGCAGTTCTTC